The entry that follows covers one T cell receptor (beta chain) sequence. Antigen: not known. This sample is drawn from a study of cytomegalovirus exposure and HLA in healthy donors. PCR amplification relied on 60 Vbeta primers (plus 13 Jbeta primers). Data came from immunoSEQ multiplex PCR; TCRdb stores just in-frame clones and leaves some out. Here the sample table reports about 210,000 clones. Germline V gene sequence: CDR1 SGHRS, CDR2 YFSETQ. The V end was cut by 3 bases, the J end by 2 bases, with 11 bases between. The CDR3 loop spans 14 amino acids. Whole-study findings and limits: Prior analysis indicated that the majority of TCR beta V segments exhibited productivity approximately 87% or approximately 30% of the time. What TCR beta sequences reportedly achieved was accurate prediction of HLA-A and HLA-B alleles in most subjects.

Healthy individuals who donated bone marrow served as the donors. The rearrangement joins TRBV5-1 to TRBJ1-2; D gene ambiguous. The source is a woman aged 25-40 years in good health and CMV-seropositive. The sequenced sample consisted of PBMCs. In DNA, the CDR3 is TGCGCCAGCAGCTCCATCGACATAAACTATGGCTACACCTTC. Its translation: CASSSIDINYGYTF.